The sequence of this T cell receptor (beta chain) was determined in a study of OX40 agonist ivuxolimab in advanced cancers. Background on the study: Enrolled patients in dose escalation had cancers that were hepatocellular carcinoma, melanoma, renal cell or head and neck cancer. Participants, 80% to 90% male, averaged roughly 60 years of age, ranging from about 23 to 79.

Findings and limits, study-wide: Partial responders receiving 0.1-3.0 mg/kg showed among the lowest clonal expansion.

Profiled with immunoSEQ multiplex PCR; TCRdb holds only in-frame clones, not every one. The sample holds approximately 50,000 clones, 85% to 90% seen once. The V segment lost 6 bases and the J segment 12 bases; nucleotides outside the gene matches: 13. Germline V gene lookup returns CDR1 LNHNV and CDR2 YYDKDF (reference sequence). This CDR3 has 15 residues. Points on this clone: Its antigen is still unknown.

The rearrangement links TRBV15 to TRBJ2-1; 11 bases fit TRBD2. The TCR was taken from an adult with an advanced solid tumor such as melanoma, head and neck, liver or kidney cancer. Sample: CD4+ or CD8+ T cells sorted from blood, taken in a trial of the OX40 agonist ivuxolimab. The DNA for the CDR3 is TGTGCCACCAGTCTGCCTAGCGGGAGGATTGTGGGGCAGTTCTTC. It is translated as CATSLPSGRIVGQFF.